This T cell receptor beta chain was captured by sequencing in a study of blood T cell repertoires in COVID-19. For the study at large: PBMCs, B-cell-depleted T cells, or T cells provided the cDNA or gDNA that made up the material.

Trimming removed 1 base at V and 3 bases at J, with 15 bases between. The CDR3 has 16 amino acids. Germline-derived CDR1 and CDR2 are SGHTA and FQGTGA. TCRdb's copy holds only in-frame clones and misses some; the assay was immunoSEQ multiplex PCR. The repertoire consists of 200,000 to 250,000 clones, with roughly 85% occurring once and the leading ten covering more than 2%. Seattle patient enrollment occurred during active infection, with longitudinal follow-up thereafter. The sample consisted of peripheral blood. This chain connects TRBV7-3 to TRBJ1-1; D is perhaps TRBD1 (5 bases). The sequence was obtained from a woman aged 70-85 years with COVID-19, enrolled during active disease. The CDR3 protein is CASSLKRLDSYTEAFF. The CDR3 DNA reads as TGTGCCAGCAGCTTAAAGCGCCTTGACAGCTACACTGAAGCTTTCTTT.